These 27 T cell receptor beta chains share one sample of origin, sequenced in a study of blood T cell repertoires in COVID-19. Generated by immunoSEQ multiplex PCR, the TCRdb table keeps only in-frame clones and is missing some. The sample has around 160,000 clones, over 75% seen once. Material for sequencing was peripheral blood. The receptors stem from a man aged 55 to 70 with active or convalescent COVID-19.

This chain uses TRBV27 with TRBJ2-1; no definite D call. CDR3 size: 13 residues. Per germline, CDR1 MNHEY and CDR2 SMNVEV (reference sequence). Trimming took off 2 bases at V and 9 bases at J, with 11 bases between the two ends. The CDR3 reads CASSLGVRSEQFF. The CDR3 DNA follows: TGTGCCAGCAGTTTAGGAGTTAGGAGTGAGCAGTTCTTC.

The chain recombines TRBV2 with TRBJ2-5; D possibly corresponds to TRBD1 (5 bases). Looked up from germline, CDR1 is SNHLY and CDR2 is FYNNEI. This CDR3 is 14 amino acids long. V dropped 4 bases and J dropped 1 base, with 10 bases sitting between them. This CDR3 reads CASSGQGPQETQYF. The CDR3 nucleotides are TGTGCCAGCAGTGGGCAGGGCCCCCAAGAGACCCAGTACTTC.

This chain uses TRBV7-8 with TRBJ1-1; a possible D gene is TRBD1 (6 bases). V was clipped by 4 bases and J by 1 base, with 13 bases between them. Germline CDR1 reads SGHVS; CDR2 reads FQNEAQ. The CDR3 totals 15 residues. The CDR3 DNA is TGTGCCAGCAGCTCTGACAGGCTGCGGAACACTGAAGCTTTCTTT. Translated: CASSSDRLRNTEAFF.

This chain uses TRBV6-2 or TRBV6-3 with TRBJ2-2, with TRBD2 matching 7 bases. Germline V CDR1 and CDR2: MNHEY, SVGEGT. The CDR3 extends over 15 amino acids. Trimming took 2 bases from V and 6 from J; bases not matched to a gene: 6. DNA for the CDR3: TGTGCCAGCAGTTACCGGGCGGGAGTCGCCGGGGAGCTGTTTTTT. It yields the protein CASSYRAGVAGELFF.

This clone came up a few times. The chain is built from TRBV7-2 and TRBJ2-5; 8 nucleotides line up with TRBD2. After removal of 0 bases from V and 5 bases from J, the junction contained 8 bases not matched to a gene. Looked up from germline, CDR1 is SGHTA and CDR2 is FQGNSA. The CDR3 runs 16 residues. DNA of the CDR3: TGTGCCAGCAGCTTAGCGCGGGCGGGAGGCGGGGAGACCCAGTACTTC. It codes for CASSLARAGGGETQYF.

V usage is TRBV11-2 and J usage is TRBJ2-7, with TRBD2 as a possible D gene (5 bases). This CDR3 is built from 14 residues. Trimming removed 5 bases at V and 7 bases at J, with 18 bases between. The germline V gene has CDR1 SGHAT and CDR2 FQNNGV. The CDR3 protein is CASSISAQEGEQYF. The CDR3 DNA is TGTGCCAGCAGCATATCTGCTCAAGAGGGAGAGCAGTACTTC.

The chain has TRBV5-1 and TRBJ2-3, with D tentatively TRBD1 (6 bases). CDR1 SGHRS and CDR2 YFSETQ come from the germline V gene. The germline V and J ends were trimmed by 4 bases and 2 bases, with 14 bases remaining between them. This CDR3 has 15 amino acids. CDR3 residues: CASSLSQGYTDTQYF. CDR3 nucleotide sequence: TGCGCCAGCAGCCTTTCACAGGGCTACACAGATACGCAGTATTTT.

The rearrangement links TRBV5-6 to TRBJ2-1; possibly TRBD1 for D (5 bases). The CDR3 is 16 residues long. CDR1 and CDR2 (germline): SGHDT, YYEEEE. V lost 5 bases, J lost 0 bases, and 15 bases lay in between. CDR3 DNA: TGTGCCAGCAGTTGGGTAGGGGTAAGCTCCTACAATGAGCAGTTCTTC. Translation: CASSWVGVSSYNEQFF.

V is TRBV19 and J is TRBJ1-1; TRBD1 is a possible D gene (5 bases). Trimming removed 0 bases at V and 11 bases at J, with 19 bases between. CDR3 length: 15 amino acids. CDR1 is LNHDA, CDR2 SQIVND, per germline (reference sequence). The CDR3 is CASSIDFKQTSGAFF. CDR3 nucleotides: TGTGCCAGTAGTATAGATTTCAAGCAAACCTCAGGGGCTTTCTTT.

V gene TRBV7-3 combines with J gene TRBJ2-3; 14 bases are a match to TRBD2. The CDR3 extends over 17 amino acids. The germline gives CDR1 SGHTA, CDR2 FQGTGA. Unmatched junction bases numbered 4, after V lost 3 bases and J lost 2 bases. The CDR3 region has the DNA TGTGCCAGCAGCTTGGGACTAGCGGGGGTCACCACAGATACGCAGTATTTT. As protein: CASSLGLAGVTTDTQYF. The variable domain in full, with the rest retrieved from reference TRBV7-3 and TRBJ2-3, is GAGVSQTPSNKVTEKGKYVELRCDPISGHTALYWYRQSLGQGPEFLIYFQGTGAADDSGLPNDRFFAVRPEGSVSTLKIQRTERGDSAVYLCASSLGLAGVTTDTQYFGPGTRLTVL.

The chain links TRBV12-5 to TRBJ2-3; TRBD2 aligns across 9 bases. CDR3 length: 15 residues. The V gene's germline CDR1 is LGHNT and CDR2 FRNRAP. V trimming: 4 bases; J trimming: 2 bases; junction bases outside the gene matches: 4. This chain's CDR3 is CASGSGLAYTDTQYF. The CDR3 bases are TGTGCTAGTGGTTCGGGACTAGCCTACACAGATACGCAGTATTTT. Supplemented by reference TRBV12-5 and TRBJ2-3, the full variable domain reads DARVTQTPRHKVTEMGQEVTMRCQPILGHNTVFWYRQTMMQGLELLAYFRNRAPLDDSGMPKDRFSAEMPDATLATLKIQPSEPRDSAVYFCASGSGLAYTDTQYFGPGTRLTVL.

The chain is built from TRBV13 and TRBJ1-2, with D hard to call. CDR3 length: 13 residues. With 11 bases removed from V and 6 bases from J, the gap between germline ends came to 19 bases. Germline CDR1 PRHDT, CDR2 FYEKMQ (reference sequence). CDR3: CAAQKRSRDGYTF. DNA for the CDR3: TGTGCCGCCCAGAAGAGAAGTCGGGATGGCTACACCTTC.

CDR3 DNA sequence: TGTGCCAGCAGTGGTTCAAGTGGGACAGGGTCGGGGAATGAGCAGTTCTTC. Its translation is CASSGSSGTGSGNEQFF. The chain combines TRBV25-1 with TRBJ2-1; 9 bases agree with TRBD1. The CDR3 has 17 amino acids. After removal of 4 bases from V and 7 bases from J, the junction contained 14 bases not matched to a gene. CDR1 is MGHDK, CDR2 SYGVNS, per germline.

The V and J genes are TRBV9 and TRBJ1-4, with 9 bases fitting TRBD1. This CDR3 spans 17 amino acids. The trim removed 3 bases at V and 3 bases at J, leaving 9 bases unmatched. CDR1 is SGDLS and CDR2 is YYNGEE in the germline V gene. DNA of the CDR3: TGTGCCAGCAGCGACTGGCCCAGACAGGGGGCTAATGAAAAACTGTTTTTT. As protein: CASSDWPRQGANEKLFF.

This chain links TRBV4-3 with TRBJ2-7, with 9 positions matching TRBD1. CDR3 length: 15 residues. V shed 4 bases, J shed 3 bases, and the junction held 7 bases outside the gene matches. Germline loops: CDR1 LGHNA, CDR2 YSLEER. The CDR3 DNA sequence: TGCGCCAGCAGCCTCCAAGAGACAGGGGGCTACGAGCAGTACTTC. Translating it yields CASSLQETGGYEQYF.

With respect to this clone: The junction departs from germline at one end; a sequencing error may be responsible. The V gene is TRBV19, the J gene TRBJ1-2; tentative D call: TRBD1 (5 bases). There are 13 residues in the CDR3. Germline V CDR1 and CDR2: LNHDA, SQIVND (reference sequence). Here the CDR3 DNA reads TGTGCCAGTAGTATGCGGTCAGGGATTGTGCAACGCTTC. This sequence encodes CASSMRSGIVQRF. The full variable domain, its missing parts supplied by reference TRBV19 and TRBJ1-2, is DGGITQSPKYLFRKEGQNVTLSCEQNLNHDAMYWYRQDPGQGLRLIYYSQIVNDFQKGDIAEGYSVSREKKESFPLTVTSAQKNPTAFYLCASSMRSGIVQRFGSGTRLTVV.

The chain is built from TRBV15 and TRBJ2-7; D is perhaps TRBD1 (6 bases). V lost 1 base and J lost 7, with 17 bases in between. The CDR3 extends over 15 amino acids. CDR1 and CDR2 (germline): LNHNV, YYDKDF (reference sequence). The CDR3 DNA reads as TGTGCCACCAGCAGAGCCAGAGTAGCAGGGGAGGAGCAGTACTTC. The encoded protein is CATSRARVAGEEQYF.

CDR3 region: CASSLGPDEKLFF. In nucleotides, the CDR3 is TGTGCCAGCAGCTTAGGGCCGGATGAAAAACTGTTTTTT. The chain combines TRBV7-3 with TRBJ1-4, with no clear D. CDR3 length: 13 amino acids. Trimming shortened V by 2 bases and J by 6 bases, and 7 bases separated the two germline ends. Per the germline V gene, CDR1 is SGHTA and CDR2 is FQGTGA.

V usage is TRBV7-7 and J usage is TRBJ2-2; 14 bases line up with TRBD2. V was pared by 5 bases and J by 10 bases, with 9 bases of the junction left unmatched. Germline V lookup: CDR1 SSHAT, CDR2 FNYEAQ (reference sequence). The CDR3 loop spans 16 amino acids. The CDR3 spells CASSVRLAGGPVELFF. The CDR3 region has the DNA TGTGCCAGCAGCGTACGACTAGCGGGAGGGCCAGTGGAGCTGTTTTTT.

This chain joins TRBV5-1 and TRBJ2-3, with D possibly being TRBD1 (6 bases). The CDR3 has 16 residues. Trimming pared 0 bases from V and 3 bases from J, leaving 14 bases between. CDR1 is SGHRS and CDR2 is YFSETQ in the germline V gene. The CDR3 spells CASSLASAGVTDTQYF. CDR3 in DNA: TGCGCCAGCAGCTTGGCGTCGGCAGGGGTAACAGATACGCAGTATTTT. Full variable domain (missing parts from reference TRBV5-1 and TRBJ2-3): KAGVTQTPRYLIKTRGQQVTLSCSPISGHRSVSWYQQTPGQGLQFLFEYFSETQRNKGNFPGRFSGRQFSNSRSEMNVSTLELGDSALYLCASSLASAGVTDTQYFGPGTRLTVL.

The gene calls are TRBV2 and TRBJ1-2; 8 bases line up with TRBD1. CDR3 size: 15 residues. Trimming removed 7 bases from V and 7 bases from J; junction bases left unmatched: 14. Germline assignment: CDR1 SNHLY and CDR2 FYNNEI. In DNA form, the CDR3 reads TGTGCCAGCAACCCCGAAAGGACAGGGATGAGTGGCTACACCTTC. This translates into CASNPERTGMSGYTF.

As DNA, the CDR3 is TGTGCCAGCAGGGGACAGGGTTGGGAGACCCAGTACTTC. It specifies CASRGQGWETQYF. This rearrangement joins TRBV7-2 to TRBJ2-5; 9 bases align to TRBD1. The J segment lost 5 bases and the V segment lost 6 bases, leaving 4 bases of the junction unmatched. Germline V lookup: CDR1 SGHTA, CDR2 FQGNSA. This CDR3 region has 13 residues. The entire variable domain, with the rest obtained from reference TRBV7-2 and TRBJ2-5, is as follows: GAGVSQSPSNKVTEKGKDVELRCDPISGHTALYWYRQSLGQGLEFLIYFQGNSAPDKSGLPSDRFSAERTGGSVSTLTIQRTQQEDSAVYLCASRGQGWETQYFGPGTRLLVL.

This chain uses TRBV5-6 with TRBJ1-2, with 10 bases lining up with TRBD1. The CDR3 runs 15 residues. The V gene end was trimmed by 4 bases and the J gene end by 2 bases; junction bases not matched to a gene: 5. CDR1 and CDR2 (germline): SGHDT, YYEEEE. The CDR3 DNA follows: TGTGCCAGCAGCCCGGCGGGACAGGGGAACTATGGCTACACCTTC. Its translation is CASSPAGQGNYGYTF.

The chain couples TRBV6-4 to TRBJ2-2, with a tentative D call TRBD1 (6 bases). Germline lookup yields CDR1 MRHNA and CDR2 SNTAGT. Trimming shortened V by 4 bases and J by 4 bases, and 16 bases separated the two germline ends. This CDR3 spans 16 amino acids. CDR3 nucleotide sequence: TGTGCCAGCAGTGTGGGGGTCGGGACAACCACCGGGGAGCTGTTTTTT. Its protein product is CASSVGVGTTTGELFF.

Here the CDR3 DNA reads TGTGCCAGCACCCCTGTGGGGGGACTGAAGCATGAAAAACTGTTTTTT. It translates to CASTPVGGLKHEKLFF. The chain carries TRBV28 and TRBJ1-4; D might be TRBD1 (5 bases). Germline CDR1 MDHEN, CDR2 SYDVKM. This CDR3 comprises 16 residues. The V gene lost 7 bases and the J gene lost 6 bases, with 21 bases spanning the gap.

V is TRBV10-3 and J is TRBJ2-5, with TRBD2 matching 7 bases. This CDR3 is built from 15 residues. Per germline, CDR1 ENHRY and CDR2 SYGVKD. The trim removed 3 bases at V and 2 bases at J, leaving 6 bases unmatched. The CDR3 DNA follows: TGTGCCATCAGTGATTTGGGGGGGAAGCAAGAGACCCAGTACTTC. Residues: CAISDLGGKQETQYF.

This clone was recorded only once. This rearrangement joins TRBV11-3 to TRBJ1-1; possible D gene TRBD1, 5 bases. CDR1 is SGHNT, CDR2 YENEEA, per germline. V lost 4 bases to trimming and J lost 6 bases, with 15 bases between them. The CDR3 has 14 residues. CDR3 nucleotide sequence: TGTGCCAGCAGCTCCGGGGAGGGGCAGGCTGAAGCTTTCTTT. Translation: CASSSGEGQAEAFF.